This T cell receptor beta chain appears in the sequencing data of a study of neurological immune-mediated disorders. Study-wide results and caveats: Across subjects, no CDR3 amino acid sequence appeared in expanded clones of more than one subject, a finding that suggested private repertoires in all groups.

For the unsorted libraries, 2 million PBMCs stored at -80 C served as input. This clonotype was picked up many times. Its antigen is not known. Germline values: CDR1 ENHRY, CDR2 SYGVKD. Trimming left V 3 bases short and J 1 base short, with 10 bases between. The CDR3 length is 16 residues. Each CDR3 protein is one row after TCRdb ran MiXCR on the 5' RACE reads. In the table there are about 62,000 distinct CDR3 sequences, 4% to 5.5% of which are singletons. This clonotype was sampled from a woman aged 45-65 years with multiple sclerosis. Sequenced material: PBMCs. V gene TRBV10-3 combines with J gene TRBJ1-6; TRBD1 is a possible D gene (5 bases). In DNA, the CDR3 is TGTGCCATCAGTGATCTGGGGGAGTCCTATAATTCACCCCTCCACTTT. Protein product: CAISDLGESYNSPLHF.